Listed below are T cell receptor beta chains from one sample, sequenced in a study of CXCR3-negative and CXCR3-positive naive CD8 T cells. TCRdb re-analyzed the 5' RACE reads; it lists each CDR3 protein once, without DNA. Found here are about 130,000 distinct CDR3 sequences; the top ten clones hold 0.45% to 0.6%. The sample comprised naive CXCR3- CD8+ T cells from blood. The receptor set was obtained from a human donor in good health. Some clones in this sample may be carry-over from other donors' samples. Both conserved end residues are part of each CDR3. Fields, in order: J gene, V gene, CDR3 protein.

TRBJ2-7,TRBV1,CTSSQAPGGQGALEGSYEQYF
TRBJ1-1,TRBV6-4,CASSQTPIAWGEGTEAFF
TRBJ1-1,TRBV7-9,CASSLALGVTEAFF
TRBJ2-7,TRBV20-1,CSAKTDHTYEQYF
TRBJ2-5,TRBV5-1,CASSLVGGIPQETQYF
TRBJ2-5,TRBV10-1,CASSEFQISGKETQYF
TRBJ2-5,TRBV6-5,CASSGQYTRETQYF
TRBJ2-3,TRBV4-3,CASSQGSGGGTDTQYF
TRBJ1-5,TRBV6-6,CASSYSGEGNQPQHF
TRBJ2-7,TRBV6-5,CASSYARGFYEQYF
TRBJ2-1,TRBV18,CASSPGGDEQFF
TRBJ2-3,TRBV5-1,CASSPTTGPSADTQYF
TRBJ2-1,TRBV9,CASSVDAGGDNEQFF
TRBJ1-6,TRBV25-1,CASSAPEGPYNSPLHF